This T cell receptor beta chain comes out of a study of blood T cells in healthy people across ages. A minimum of 6 million PBMCs was isolated per sample. This clonotype was found a few times. For the second PCR, which ran for about 7 to 12 cycles, a sample-barcoded 5' primer and a J-beta primer mix were used. TCRdb ran MiXCR on the 5' RACE reads and lists one entry per CDR3 protein. The sample records roughly 2 million distinct CDR3 sequences, 49% being singletons. The sequence derives from a woman aged 40 to 55 in good health. Sequences were obtained from blood.

Here the CDR3 reads CASSFSAAAFYEQYF. The DNA for the CDR3 is TGTGCCAGCAGCTTTTCGGCAGCGGCCTTCTACGAGCAGTACTTC. The J gene is TRBJ2-7, the V gene TRBV7-9, with TRBD2 as a possible D gene (5 bases). Germline values: CDR1 SEHNR, CDR2 FQNEAQ (reference sequence). The CDR3 extends over 15 amino acids. Trimming cost V 3 bases and J 3 bases, with 15 bases left between them.